The 23 T cell receptor beta chains listed next were all sequenced from one sample in a study of graft-versus-host responses after intestinal transplantation. Antigens of these TCRs are unknown. Measured with immunoSEQ multiplex PCR; TCRdb has only the in-frame clones, and not every one. Among roughly 120,000 clones listed, 93% were seen once. Sequencing used unstimulated CD8+ T cells sorted from spleen or lymph node cells, obtained before transplant. The source is a human donor who was the organ donor for an intestinal transplant.

This chain connects TRBV6-1 to TRBJ2-3; D possibly corresponds to TRBD2 (5 bases). The germline V and J ends were trimmed by 7 bases and 0 bases, with 11 bases remaining between them. Germline V gene lookup returns CDR1 MNHNS and CDR2 SASEGT. CDR3 length: 14 residues. CDR3 amino acids: CASNTDFSTDTQYF. CDR3 bases: TGTGCCAGCAACACGGACTTTAGCACAGATACGCAGTATTTT.

V gene TRBV6-5 combines with J gene TRBJ2-3, with D uncertain. Looked up from germline, CDR1 is MNHEY and CDR2 is SVGAGI. The CDR3 consists of 14 residues. V was shortened by 2 bases and J by 2 bases, with 8 bases between the two germline ends. The CDR3 nucleotides read TGTGCCAGCAGTTACGGCTCTCACACAGATACGCAGTATTTT. Its protein product is CASSYGSHTDTQYF.

This clone was picked up one time. The gene calls are TRBV4-3 and TRBJ2-7, with 12 bases that match TRBD1. The CDR3 contains 19 residues. The V gene end was trimmed by 5 bases and the J gene end by 0 bases; junction bases not matched to a gene: 14. Germline V gene sequence: CDR1 LGHNA, CDR2 YSLEER. CDR3 region: CASSEGTGGVAGASYEQYF. The CDR3 nucleotides read TGCGCCAGCAGCGAAGGGACAGGGGGCGTAGCGGGAGCCTCCTACGAGCAGTACTTC.

The rearrangement links TRBV2 to TRBJ2-2; the D gene is possibly TRBD1 (6 bases). The CDR3 length is 16 residues. CDR1 SNHLY and CDR2 FYNNEI come from the germline V gene. V was trimmed by 5 bases and J by 1 base, leaving 14 bases between them. This chain's CDR3 is CASSTPGALNTGELFF. In DNA form, the CDR3 reads TGTGCCAGCAGTACCCCAGGGGCCCTGAACACCGGGGAGCTGTTTTTT.

The chain uses TRBV11-2 and TRBJ2-1; D call uncertain. V lost 1 base and J 0 bases, leaving 13 bases between the germline ends. Germline-derived CDR1 and CDR2 are SGHAT and FQNNGV. This CDR3 contains 17 residues. The chain's CDR3 is CASSLALVWSSYNEQFF. As DNA, the CDR3 is TGTGCCAGCAGCTTAGCTCTAGTGTGGAGCTCCTACAATGAGCAGTTCTTC.

The chain couples TRBV13 to TRBJ2-7, with 8 bases lining up with TRBD2. The CDR3 contains 15 residues. In germline, CDR1 is PRHDT, CDR2 FYEKMQ (reference sequence). With V trimmed by 4 bases and J by 1 base, 6 bases remained unmatched. As DNA, the CDR3 is TGTGCCAGCAGCTCCCCCTCTAGCGGGTCCTACGAGCAGTACTTC. Translation: CASSSPSSGSYEQYF.

The genes are TRBV6-5 and TRBJ1-5; 8 bases align to TRBD1. CDR3 length: 16 residues. Germline V gives CDR1 MNHEY, CDR2 SVGAGI. J lost 0 bases, V lost 4 bases, and 5 bases had no gene match. The CDR3 bases are TGTGCCAGCAGTTCTGAGGGACAGGTTAGCAATCAGCCCCAGCATTTT. It translates to CASSSEGQVSNQPQHF.

The V and J genes are TRBV1 and TRBJ2-3; the table's D call of TRBD2 was not tested on the DNA. TRBV1 corresponds to a pseudogene. The CDR3 spans 17 residues. CDR3 region: CTSSQGLAGGTTDTQYF. Here the CDR3 DNA reads TGCACCAGCAGCCAGGGACTAGCGGGAGGTACCACAGATACGCAGTATTTT.

This chain connects TRBV11-2 to TRBJ2-5, with D possibly being TRBD1 or TRBD2 (5 bases each). This CDR3 region has 13 residues. V was cut by 1 base and J by 3 bases, with 6 bases left in between. Germline V gives CDR1 SGHAT, CDR2 FQNNGV. CDR3 region: CASSLVGEETQYF. CDR3 DNA sequence: TGTGCCAGCAGCTTAGTGGGGGAAGAGACCCAGTACTTC. The variable domain in full, with the rest retrieved from reference TRBV11-2 and TRBJ2-5, is EAGVAQSPRYKIIEKRQSVAFWCNPISGHATLYWYQQILGQGPKLLIQFQNNGVVDDSQLPKDRFSAERLKGVDSTLKIQPAKLEDSAVYLCASSLVGEETQYFGPGTRLLVL.

CDR3 protein: CASSAGQGSYEQYF. Here the CDR3 DNA reads TGTGCCAGCAGTGCAGGACAGGGGTCGTACGAGCAGTACTTC. V and J are TRBV27 and TRBJ2-7, with TRBD1 matching over 9 bases. V trimming: 5 bases; J trimming: 4 bases; junction bases outside the gene matches: 6. The CDR3 covers 14 residues. Germline V gives CDR1 MNHEY, CDR2 SMNVEV (reference sequence).

This clone was observed a single time. V gene TRBV4-2 combines with J gene TRBJ2-1; D not certain. The CDR3 covers 13 residues. Trimming took 1 base from V and 5 from J, leaving 6 bases between them. Germline V lookup: CDR1 LGHNA, CDR2 YNFKEQ. The CDR3 DNA is TGTGCCAGCAGCCAAGGCGTAAACAATGAGCAGTTCTTC. The encoded protein is CASSQGVNNEQFF.

The chain couples TRBV10-3 to TRBJ1-1; tentatively, D is TRBD1 (5 bases). This CDR3 contains 14 residues. V was pared by 4 bases and J by 5 bases, with 14 bases between. Germline assignment: CDR1 ENHRY and CDR2 SYGVKD. CDR3: CAISALGGETEAFF. CDR3 DNA sequence: TGTGCCATCAGTGCGCTCGGGGGGGAAACTGAAGCTTTCTTT.

V gene TRBV9 combines with J gene TRBJ2-2; D unresolved. The V gene's germline CDR1 is SGDLS and CDR2 YYNGEE. The CDR3 has 18 residues. The V gene lost 4 bases and the J gene lost 0 bases, with 19 bases spanning the gap. Written as DNA, the CDR3 is TGTGCCAGCAGCACAAGGGATGGGTTGGCCTCGAACACCGGGGAGCTGTTTTTT. It specifies CASSTRDGLASNTGELFF. Full variable domain (missing parts from reference TRBV9 and TRBJ2-2): DSGVTQTPKHLITATGQRVTLRCSPRSGDLSVYWYQQSLDQGLQFLIQYYNGEERAKGNILERFSAQQFPDLHSELNLSSLELGDSALYFCASSTRDGLASNTGELFFGEGSRLTVL.

V and J are TRBV5-6 and TRBJ1-1; D is undetermined. V was trimmed by 0 bases and J by 4 bases, leaving 7 bases between them. CDR1 is SGHDT, CDR2 YYEEEE, per germline. This CDR3 has 13 amino acids. This chain's CDR3 is CASSLEQSTEAFF. In DNA, the CDR3 is TGTGCCAGCAGCTTGGAACAGAGCACTGAAGCTTTCTTT.

The V and J genes are TRBV27 and TRBJ2-7, with 7 positions matching TRBD1. V was pared by 5 bases and J by 1 base, with 8 bases of the junction left unmatched. This CDR3 comprises 15 residues. The germline gives CDR1 MNHEY, CDR2 SMNVEV (reference sequence). This CDR3 is CASSPWDSPSYEQYF. CDR3 nucleotide sequence: TGTGCCAGCAGTCCCTGGGACAGCCCTTCCTACGAGCAGTACTTC.

The rearrangement links TRBV6-1 to TRBJ1-1; D perhaps matches TRBD1 (5 bases). The CDR3 sequence is 11 residues long. V was pared by 7 bases and J by 5 bases, with 8 bases between. Per germline, CDR1 MNHNS and CDR2 SASEGT. CDR3 DNA sequence: TGTGCCAGCATCGGGGGGACTGAAGCTTTCTTT. It translates to CASIGGTEAFF.

In DNA, the CDR3 is TGCGCCAGCAGCCAAGATCCCCCTAGCGGAGGGGGCTCCTACGAGCAGTACTTC. Residues: CASSQDPPSGGGSYEQYF. This chain joins TRBV4-1 and TRBJ2-7; the D gene is possibly TRBD2 (7 bases). Trimming removed 0 bases at V and 0 bases at J, with 18 bases between. Germline CDR1 MGHRA, CDR2 YSYEKL. This CDR3 has 18 residues.

The chain joins TRBV27 to TRBJ2-3; D might be TRBD1 or TRBD2, each matching 6 bases. The CDR3 loop spans 16 amino acids. V was trimmed by 7 bases and J by 0 bases, leaving 17 bases between them. CDR1 is MNHEY and CDR2 is SMNVEV in the germline V gene (reference sequence). CDR3 residues: CASIQFRGPSTDTQYF. CDR3 nucleotides: TGTGCCAGCATTCAATTCCGGGGGCCTAGCACAGATACGCAGTATTTT.

The chain joins TRBV21-1 to TRBJ2-7. TRBV21-1 is annotated as a pseudogene. This CDR3 comprises 16 residues. CDR3: CASSLRGGRNSYEQYF. DNA for the CDR3: TGTGCCAGCAGCCTGAGGGGCGGAAGAAACTCCTACGAGCAGTACTTC.

The J gene is TRBJ2-7, the V gene TRBV4-1, with 8 bases that match TRBD2. The germline CDR1 and CDR2 sequences are MGHRA and YSYEKL. There are 16 residues in the CDR3. J was trimmed by 1 base and V by 3 bases; bases with no gene match: 8. CDR3 sequence (DNA): TGCGCCAGCAGCCACCCGGCGACTAGCGAGTCCTACGAGCAGTACTTC. Its translation: CASSHPATSESYEQYF.

The CDR3 DNA is TGTGCCAGCAGCAAAAGGGCCGGGCCCCGAAACGATACGCAGTATTTT. It yields the protein CASSKRAGPRNDTQYF. V is TRBV21-1 and J is TRBJ2-3. TRBV21-1 is a pseudogene. The CDR3 totals 16 residues.

This rearrangement joins TRBV27 to TRBJ1-1; D ambiguous. Germline CDR1 reads MNHEY; CDR2 reads SMNVEV (reference sequence). V lost 3 bases, J lost 0 bases, and 8 bases lay in between. The CDR3 runs 14 residues. This CDR3 reads CASSFRTMNTEAFF. For the CDR3, the DNA is TGTGCCAGCAGTTTTCGGACCATGAACACTGAAGCTTTCTTT.

The J gene is TRBJ1-4, the V gene TRBV19; no definite D call. The CDR3 extends over 13 amino acids. Germline V gene sequence: CDR1 LNHDA, CDR2 SQIVND (reference sequence). The V and J ends lost 8 bases and 0 bases respectively, with 7 bases between them. CDR3 nucleotides: TGTGCCAGTCACTCCGCAACTAATGAAAAACTGTTTTTT. This codes for CASHSATNEKLFF.